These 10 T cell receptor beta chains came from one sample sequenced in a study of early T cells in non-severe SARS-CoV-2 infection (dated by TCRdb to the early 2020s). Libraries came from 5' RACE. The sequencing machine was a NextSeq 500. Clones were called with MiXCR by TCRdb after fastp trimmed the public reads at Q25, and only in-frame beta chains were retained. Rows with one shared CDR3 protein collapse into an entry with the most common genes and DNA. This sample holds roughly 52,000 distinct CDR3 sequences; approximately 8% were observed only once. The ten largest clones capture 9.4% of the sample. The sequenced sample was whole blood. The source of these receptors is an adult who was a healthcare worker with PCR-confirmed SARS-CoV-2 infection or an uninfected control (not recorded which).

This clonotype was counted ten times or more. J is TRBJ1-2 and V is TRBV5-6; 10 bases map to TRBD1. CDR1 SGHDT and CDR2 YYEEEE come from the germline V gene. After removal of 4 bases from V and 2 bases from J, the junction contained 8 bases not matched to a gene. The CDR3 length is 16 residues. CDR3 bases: TGTGCCAGCAGCACTGGGGACAGGGGCAGGAACTATGGCTACACCTTC. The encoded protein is CASSTGDRGRNYGYTF.

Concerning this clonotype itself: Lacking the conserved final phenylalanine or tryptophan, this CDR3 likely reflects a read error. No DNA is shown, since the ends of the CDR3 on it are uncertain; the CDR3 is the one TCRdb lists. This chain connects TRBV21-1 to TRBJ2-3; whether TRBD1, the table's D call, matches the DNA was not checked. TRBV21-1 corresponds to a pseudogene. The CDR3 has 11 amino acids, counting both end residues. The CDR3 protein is CASSPGEQALG.

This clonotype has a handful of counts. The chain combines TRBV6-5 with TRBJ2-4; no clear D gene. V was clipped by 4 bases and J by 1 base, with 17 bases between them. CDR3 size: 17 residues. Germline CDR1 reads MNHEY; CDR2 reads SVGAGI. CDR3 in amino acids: CASSSPSNSVAKNIQYF. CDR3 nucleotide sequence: TGTGCCAGCAGTTCCCCCTCAAATTCGGTTGCCAAAAACATTCAGTACTTC.

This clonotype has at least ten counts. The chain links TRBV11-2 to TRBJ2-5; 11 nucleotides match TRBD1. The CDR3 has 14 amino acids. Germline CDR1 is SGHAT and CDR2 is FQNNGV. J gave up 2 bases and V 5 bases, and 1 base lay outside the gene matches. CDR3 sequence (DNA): TGTGCCAGCAGCCGGGACAGGGGGCAAGAGACCCAGTACTTC. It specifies CASSRDRGQETQYF.

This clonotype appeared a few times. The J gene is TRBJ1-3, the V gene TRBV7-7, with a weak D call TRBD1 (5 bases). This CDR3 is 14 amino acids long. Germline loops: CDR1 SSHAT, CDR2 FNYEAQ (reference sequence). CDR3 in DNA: TGTGCTGTCTCCTCGTGGGGCGGCGAAGACACCATATATTTT. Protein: CAVSSWGGEDTIYF.

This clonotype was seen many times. The CDR3 coding sequence is TGTGCAAGTCGCTTATCAAGTTCCAGCGGGGAGTTCACAGATACGCAGTATTTT. Residues: CASRLSSSSGEFTDTQYF. The chain joins TRBV12-2 to TRBJ2-3; TRBD2, the D gene given by the table, was not confirmed from the DNA. TRBV12-2 is assigned pseudogene status. This CDR3 is 18 amino acids long.

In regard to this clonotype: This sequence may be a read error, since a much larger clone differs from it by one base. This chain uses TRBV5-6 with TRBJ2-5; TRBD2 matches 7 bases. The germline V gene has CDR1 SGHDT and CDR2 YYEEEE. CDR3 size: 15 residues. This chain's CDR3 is CAISPPAGVQETQYF. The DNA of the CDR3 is TGTGCCATCAGCCCGCCGGCGGGAGTCCAAGAGACCCAGTACTTC.

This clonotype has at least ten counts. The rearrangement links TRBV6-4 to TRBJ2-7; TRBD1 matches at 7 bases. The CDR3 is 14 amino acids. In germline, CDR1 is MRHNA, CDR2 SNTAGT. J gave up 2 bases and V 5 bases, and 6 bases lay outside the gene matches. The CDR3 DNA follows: TGTGCCAGCAGTTTATTAACAGGGGCCTACGAGCAGTACTTC. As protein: CASSLLTGAYEQYF.

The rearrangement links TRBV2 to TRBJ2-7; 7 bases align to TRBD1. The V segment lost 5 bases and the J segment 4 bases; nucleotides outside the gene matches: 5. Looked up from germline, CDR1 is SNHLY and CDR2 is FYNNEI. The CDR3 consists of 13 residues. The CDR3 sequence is CASSRDSGYEQYF. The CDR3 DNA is TGTGCCAGCAGTCGGGACAGCGGTTACGAGCAGTACTTC.

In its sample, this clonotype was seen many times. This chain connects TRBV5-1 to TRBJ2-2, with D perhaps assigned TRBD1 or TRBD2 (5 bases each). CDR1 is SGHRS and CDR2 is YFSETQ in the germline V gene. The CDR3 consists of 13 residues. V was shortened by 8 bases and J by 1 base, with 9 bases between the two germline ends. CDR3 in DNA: TGCGCCAGGAGGGACCTGAACACCGGGGAGCTGTTTTTT. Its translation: CARRDLNTGELFF.